This section outlines one T cell receptor (beta chain) sequence together with its context. Its target is unknown. These data come from a study of cytomegalovirus exposure and HLA in healthy donors. Study findings and constraints: Productive status was seen about 87% or about 30% of the time for most TCR beta V segments in an earlier analysis.

PCR primers comprised 60 Vbeta and 13 Jbeta primers. Assay: immunoSEQ multiplex PCR; the TCRdb copy retains only in-frame clones and omits some. The sample records about 130,000 clones, approximately 69% being singletons. Germline CDR1 KGHSH, CDR2 LQKENI. V was pared by 5 bases and J by 0 bases, with 6 bases of the junction left unmatched. The CDR3 is 15 amino acids. The sequenced material came from PBMCs. The source of this sequence is a man aged 35 to 55 in good health and CMV-seropositive. The chain uses TRBV18 and TRBJ1-1; the match to TRBD1 covers 7 bases. CDR3 in DNA: TGTGCCAGCTCATCGGGAACAGGGGTGAACACTGAAGCTTTCTTT. Its protein is CASSSGTGVNTEAFF.